The 29 T cell receptor beta chains presented below share a single source sample, sequenced in a study of blood T cell repertoires in COVID-19. TCRdb's table, derived via immunoSEQ multiplex PCR, lists solely in-frame clones and lacks some. Found here are 70,000 to 85,000 clones, around 82% of them singletons; the top ten hold 39%. The sequenced sample was peripheral blood. All receptors come from an elderly man with active or convalescent COVID-19.

The chain has TRBV28 and TRBJ1-1; D is possibly TRBD1 (5 bases). Trimming removed 6 bases from V and 4 bases from J, with 12 bases in between. Germline loops: CDR1 MDHEN, CDR2 SYDVKM. This CDR3 contains 13 residues. The CDR3: CASRPMGGTEAFF. The CDR3 DNA reads as TGTGCCAGCAGACCGATGGGGGGCACTGAAGCTTTCTTT.

The V and J genes are TRBV6-6 and TRBJ2-3; 11 positions match TRBD1. The CDR3 runs to 16 residues. Germline loops: CDR1 MNHNY, CDR2 SVGAGI (reference sequence). The V and J ends lost 6 bases and 0 bases, in that order; junction bases with no gene match: 5. The CDR3 nucleotides read TGTGCCAGCAGCCTTTGGGACAGGGGGAGCACAGATACGCAGTATTTT. Its translation: CASSLWDRGSTDTQYF.

This clone turned up a few times. The chain uses TRBV3-1 (or the pseudogene TRBV3-2) and TRBJ2-7; the match to TRBD2 covers 9 bases. The CDR3 runs 14 residues. Trimming cost V 4 bases and J 2 bases; bases outside gene matches: 3. Germline loops: CDR1 LGHDT, CDR2 YNNKEL (reference sequence). CDR3 coding DNA: TGTGCCAGCAGCCCGGGACTAGCTCCCTACGAGCAGTACTTC. It translates to CASSPGLAPYEQYF.

The chain employs TRBV28 and TRBJ2-1; 8 bases line up with TRBD2. The CDR3 consists of 14 residues. CDR1 and CDR2 from the germline V gene are MDHEN and SYDVKM. Unmatched junction bases numbered 8, after V lost 6 bases and J lost 7 bases. The CDR3 nucleotides are TGTGCCAGCAGGGGAGCGGGAGTGTGGAATGAGCAGTTCTTC. This translates into CASRGAGVWNEQFF. Looking up the rest from reference TRBV28 and TRBJ2-1 gives the full variable domain: DVKVTQSSRYLVKRTGEKVFLECVQDMDHENMFWYRQDPGLGLRLIYFSYDVKMKEKGDIPEGYSVSREKKERFSLILESASTNQTSMYLCASRGAGVWNEQFFGPGTRLTVL.

The chain employs TRBV5-4 and TRBJ1-2, with a weak D call TRBD1 (6 bases). The germline gives CDR1 SGHNT, CDR2 YYREEE (reference sequence). This CDR3 region has 13 residues. V lost 2 bases to trimming and J lost 6 bases, with 11 bases between them. CDR3 protein: CASSLTGSNGYTF. The DNA of the CDR3 is TGTGCCAGCAGCTTAACAGGGTCAAATGGCTACACCTTC.

The J gene is TRBJ1-6, the V gene TRBV6-1, with D perhaps matching TRBD1 (6 bases). The germline gives CDR1 MNHNS, CDR2 SASEGT. This CDR3 is built from 17 residues. Trimming removed 4 bases from V and 0 bases from J, with 13 bases in between. Here the CDR3 reads CASSVTGLGSYNSPLHF. As DNA, the CDR3 is TGTGCCAGCAGTGTCACAGGGTTAGGCTCCTATAATTCACCCCTCCACTTT.

The genes are TRBV19 and TRBJ1-1; D unresolved. The CDR3 contains 13 residues. The germline V gene has CDR1 LNHDA and CDR2 SQIVND (reference sequence). V dropped 5 bases and J dropped 3 bases, with 10 bases sitting between them. CDR3 residues: CASSVEGYTEAFF. The CDR3 coding sequence is TGTGCCAGTAGTGTCGAGGGCTACACTGAAGCTTTCTTT.

The chain employs TRBV4-1 and TRBJ1-3; D unclear. Germline CDR1 and CDR2: MGHRA and YSYEKL. This CDR3 region has 15 residues. Trimming took off 2 bases at V and 4 bases at J, with 12 bases between the two ends. The CDR3 sequence is CASSQTDGSGNTIYF. CDR3 bases: TGCGCCAGCAGCCAAACCGACGGGTCCGGAAACACCATATATTTT.

The chain employs TRBV28 and TRBJ2-3; no firm D call. The germline gives CDR1 MDHEN, CDR2 SYDVKM. The germline V and J ends were trimmed by 3 bases and 0 bases, with 13 bases remaining between them. The CDR3 length is 16 residues. In DNA, the CDR3 is TGTGCCAGCAGTTTTCGTTGGGCAAGGAGCACAGATACGCAGTATTTT. Its translation is CASSFRWARSTDTQYF.

The chain recombines TRBV7-8 with TRBJ1-5; D remains ambiguous. Germline CDR1 is SGHVS and CDR2 is FQNEAQ. This CDR3 has 12 residues. Trimming stripped 5 bases from V and 4 bases from J, with 6 bases between. CDR3 region: CASSPGNQPQHF. CDR3 in DNA: TGTGCCAGCAGCCCGGGAAATCAGCCCCAGCATTTT.

This chain joins TRBV5-1 and TRBJ2-7; 7 bases are a match to TRBD1. Germline CDR1 reads SGHRS; CDR2 reads YFSETQ. The CDR3 is made up of 15 amino acids. V gave up 1 base and J gave up 2 bases; unmatched junction bases: 6. The CDR3 bases are TGCGCCAGCAGCTTGCCCCGGGACAGCACCTACGAGCAGTACTTC. Amino acids: CASSLPRDSTYEQYF.

This chain connects TRBV19 to TRBJ2-5; the D is unclear. The ends were cut back, 0 bases at V and 2 bases at J, with 10 bases in the middle. Germline CDR1 is LNHDA and CDR2 is SQIVND (reference sequence). The CDR3 length is 15 residues. The CDR3 nucleotides read TGTGCCAGTAGTATAGATCGGTGGAGACAAGAGACCCAGTACTTC. Translated, it gives CASSIDRWRQETQYF.

This sequence joins TRBV19 and TRBJ1-2; tentatively, D is TRBD1 (6 bases). Per germline, CDR1 LNHDA and CDR2 SQIVND (reference sequence). The length of the CDR3 is 13 residues. Trimming removed 10 bases from V and 3 bases from J, with 15 bases in between. CDR3 sequence: CATAYRDYYGYTF. DNA for the CDR3: TGTGCCACCGCGTACAGGGATTACTATGGCTACACCTTC.

The chain uses TRBV4-1 and TRBJ1-6, with 7 bases lining up with TRBD1. Germline V gives CDR1 MGHRA, CDR2 YSYEKL. This CDR3 region has 16 residues. With 3 bases clipped from V and 9 bases from J, the junction kept 11 bases outside the gene matches. The CDR3: CASSQRQGVLGSPLHF. Written as DNA, the CDR3 is TGCGCCAGCAGCCAGAGGCAGGGGGTTTTGGGTTCACCCCTCCACTTT.

There are a few counts of this clone. The V call is TRBV2, the J call TRBJ2-5, with a tentative D call TRBD2 (5 bases). This CDR3 has 14 amino acids. Germline-derived CDR1 and CDR2 are SNHLY and FYNNEI. V lost 0 bases, J lost 5 bases, and 10 bases lay in between. This CDR3 reads CASSEAGGGETQYF. CDR3 DNA: TGTGCCAGCAGTGAAGCCGGAGGCGGGGAGACCCAGTACTTC.

This clone occurred a few times. The chain uses TRBV29-1 and TRBJ2-7, with unresolved D. CDR1 is SQVTM, CDR2 ANQGSEA, per germline. CDR3 length: 13 amino acids. Trimming took 4 bases from V and 0 from J, leaving 10 bases between them. The CDR3 bases are TGCAGCGTTGTAATCCATAGCTCCTACGAGCAGTACTTC. It codes for CSVVIHSSYEQYF.

The chain is built from TRBV4-2 and TRBJ2-3, with D possibly TRBD2 on 6 matching bases. In germline, CDR1 is LGHNA, CDR2 YNFKEQ. Between the trimmed V and J ends, which lost 0 bases and 0 bases, there was a span of 10 bases. This CDR3 contains 16 residues. As DNA, the CDR3 is TGTGCCAGCAGCCAAGACGGGGGACCAAGCACAGATACGCAGTATTTT. This gives the protein CASSQDGGPSTDTQYF.

This rearrangement joins TRBV29-1 to TRBJ2-5; TRBD1 matches at 7 bases. The V segment lost 8 bases and the J segment 7 bases; nucleotides outside the gene matches: 13. The CDR3 spans 13 residues. Germline lookup yields CDR1 SQVTM and CDR2 ANQGSEA. This CDR3 reads CSTAASTGVTQYF. The CDR3 coding sequence is TGCAGCACCGCCGCGAGCACAGGGGTGACCCAGTACTTC.

The V and J genes are TRBV7-3 and TRBJ2-7, with 8 bases aligning to TRBD1. The CDR3 consists of 17 residues. The junction had 9 bases not matched to a gene; V was cut back by 2 bases and J by 0 bases. Germline values: CDR1 SGHTA, CDR2 FQGTGA. The CDR3 protein is CASSLGTGHRRSYEQYF. As DNA, the CDR3 is TGTGCCAGCAGCTTAGGGACAGGCCACCGGCGCTCCTACGAGCAGTACTTC.

V gene TRBV2 combines with J gene TRBJ1-6, with D maybe TRBD1 (5 bases). The CDR3 is made up of 15 amino acids. Trimming removed 4 bases from V and 4 bases from J, with 11 bases in between. Germline V gene sequence: CDR1 SNHLY, CDR2 FYNNEI. CDR3 DNA sequence: TGTGCCAGCAGTGCAGACAGTCTATATAATTCACCCCTCCACTTT. This codes for CASSADSLYNSPLHF.

This chain uses TRBV4-1 with TRBJ2-3; TRBD2 might be the D (6 bases). V lost 4 bases and J lost 6, with 20 bases in between. Germline assignment: CDR1 MGHRA and CDR2 YSYEKL. CDR3 size: 16 residues. CDR3 sequence: CASSPSGRGSEDTQYF. CDR3 DNA sequence: TGCGCCAGCAGCCCGTCTGGACGGGGGAGTGAGGATACGCAGTATTTT.

The chain employs TRBV10-3 and TRBJ2-7; 7 positions agree with TRBD2. This CDR3 spans 15 amino acids. With V trimmed by 3 bases and J by 3 bases, 8 bases remained unmatched. Germline-derived CDR1 and CDR2 are ENHRY and SYGVKD. CDR3 in amino acids: CAISETLAEFYEQYF. The DNA for the CDR3 is TGTGCCATCAGTGAAACCCTAGCGGAATTCTACGAGCAGTACTTC.

CDR3 amino acids: CASSLRDMTYEQYF. CDR3 DNA sequence: TGTGCCAGCAGCCTCCGGGACATGACCTACGAGCAGTACTTC. This chain connects TRBV7-2 to TRBJ2-7, with a tentative D call TRBD1 (6 bases). The germline V and J ends were trimmed by 5 bases and 2 bases, with 13 bases remaining between them. Germline CDR1 SGHTA, CDR2 FQGNSA. This CDR3 is 14 amino acids long.

The J gene is TRBJ2-5, the V gene TRBV9; the D is unclear. The CDR3 has 15 amino acids. Germline V gene lookup returns CDR1 SGDLS and CDR2 YYNGEE. The V end was cut by 0 bases, the J end by 2 bases, with 11 bases between. The CDR3 nucleotides read TGTGCCAGCAGCGTAGGATCAGCGTCGCAAGAGACCCAGTACTTC. Amino acids: CASSVGSASQETQYF.

The chain couples TRBV5-6 to TRBJ1-1, with D perhaps TRBD1 (6 bases). Per germline, CDR1 SGHDT and CDR2 YYEEEE. Trimming took off 2 bases at V and 10 bases at J, with 18 bases between the two ends. The CDR3 length is 14 residues. The CDR3 bases are TGTGCCAGCAGCTTAACACAGGGTTTATGGGTAGCTTTCTTT. This gives the protein CASSLTQGLWVAFF.

This clone appeared a single time. This chain uses TRBV7-2 with TRBJ2-3, with TRBD1 identical over 7 bases. Per the germline V gene, CDR1 is SGHTA and CDR2 is FQGNSA. The V segment lost 1 base and the J segment 0 bases; nucleotides outside the gene matches: 4. There are 16 residues in the CDR3. Here the CDR3 reads CASSLVGDSSTDTQYF. The CDR3 DNA is TGTGCCAGCAGCTTAGTGGGGGACAGTAGCACAGATACGCAGTATTTT. Full variable domain (remainder filled in from reference TRBV7-2 and TRBJ2-3): GAGVSQSPSNKVTEKGKDVELRCDPISGHTALYWYRQSLGQGLEFLIYFQGNSAPDKSGLPSDRFSAERTGGSVSTLTIQRTQQEDSAVYLCASSLVGDSSTDTQYFGPGTRLTVL.

The J gene is TRBJ1-2, the V gene TRBV5-8; weak D call: TRBD1 (6 bases). CDR3 length: 13 amino acids. Germline CDR1 is SGHTS and CDR2 is YDEGEE. The V end was cut by 5 bases, the J end by 6 bases, with 14 bases between. The CDR3 DNA is TGTGCCAGCAGACACAGGGTTCCAGATGGCTACACCTTC. Translated, it gives CASRHRVPDGYTF.

The chain carries TRBV2 and TRBJ1-5, with a tentative D call TRBD1 (5 bases). This CDR3 contains 13 residues. V was pared by 4 bases and J by 7 bases, with 11 bases between. Per germline, CDR1 SNHLY and CDR2 FYNNEI. CDR3 sequence: CASSGGAWQPQHF. The CDR3 DNA reads as TGTGCCAGCAGTGGTGGGGCCTGGCAGCCCCAGCATTTT.

The chain links TRBV20-1 to TRBJ1-5; D might be TRBD1 (6 bases). The CDR3 is 16 residues long. Germline assignment: CDR1 DFQATT and CDR2 SNEGSKA (reference sequence). V lost 3 bases and J lost 1, with 16 bases in between. CDR3 nucleotides: TGCAGTGCTAGTAGACTCAGGGGCGAAAGCAATCAGCCCCAGCATTTT. The encoded protein is CSASRLRGESNQPQHF.